These 5 T cell receptor beta chains came from one sample sequenced in a study of T-cell memory formation after mild COVID-19. A single record per CDR3 protein comes from TCRdb applying MiXCR to the 5' RACE reads. Seen here are tens of thousands of distinct CDR3 sequences, about 7.3% observed once, and the top ten hold 29%. Sample: PBMCs or a T cell subset sorted from them (not recorded which). The receptor source for this set is a man aged 18 to 29 who had mild COVID-19 (a few samples of this study predate the infection). Cell type and time point are not known.

This rearrangement joins TRBV19 to TRBJ1-5; possibly TRBD1 for D (6 bases). The CDR3 has 16 residues. The germline V gene has CDR1 LNHDA and CDR2 SQIVND (reference sequence). Trimming took 7 bases from V and 0 from J, leaving 16 bases between them. The CDR3 sequence is CASKGTPFYSNQPQHF. CDR3 in DNA: TGTGCCAGTAAAGGGACACCATTCTATAGCAATCAGCCCCAGCATTTT.

This clonotype has a count of ten or more. CDR3 sequence: CSANGQVDYEQYV. The CDR3 DNA follows: TGCAGTGCTAACGGACAGGTGGACTACGAGCAGTACGTC. This rearrangement joins TRBV20-1 to TRBJ2-7; 7 positions match TRBD1. V dropped 4 bases and J dropped 3; count of bases not matched to a gene: 6. This CDR3 has 13 residues. The germline gives CDR1 DFQATT, CDR2 SNEGSKA (reference sequence).

The rearrangement joins TRBV19 to TRBJ2-1, with 7 bases aligning to TRBD1. Per the germline V gene, CDR1 is LNHDA and CDR2 is SQIVND (reference sequence). The CDR3 totals 10 residues. V was pared by 8 bases and J by 9 bases, with 1 base of the junction left unmatched. The CDR3 protein is CASEGAEQFF. The CDR3 DNA is TGTGCCAGTGAGGGGGCTGAGCAGTTCTTC. The full variable domain, completed using reference TRBV19 and TRBJ2-1, is DGGITQSPKYLFRKEGQNVTLSCEQNLNHDAMYWYRQDPGQGLRLIYYSQIVNDFQKGDIAEGYSVSREKKESFPLTVTSAQKNPTAFYLCASEGAEQFFGPGTRLTVL.

The chain combines TRBV5-6 with TRBJ1-4; D unclear. Germline CDR1 reads SGHDT; CDR2 reads YYEEEE. Trimming took 4 bases from V and 8 from J, leaving 12 bases between them. The CDR3 runs 13 residues. CDR3 nucleotide sequence: TGTGCCAGCAGCGTCCCGGGAACAGAAAAACTGTTTTTT. Encoded protein: CASSVPGTEKLFF. The full variable domain, in which reference TRBV5-6 and TRBJ1-4 provide the parts outside the CDR3, is DAGVTQSPTHLIKTRGQQVTLRCSPKSGHDTVSWYQQALGQGPQFIFQYYEEEERQRGNFPDRFSGHQFPNYSSELNVNALLLGDSALYLCASSVPGTEKLFFGSGTQLSVL.

This clonotype rates as medium-sized. This chain joins TRBV4-2 and TRBJ2-1; perhaps D is TRBD1 or TRBD2 (5 bases each). The CDR3 is made up of 14 amino acids. Germline V CDR1 and CDR2: LGHNA, YNFKEQ. Trimming took 1 base from V and 8 from J, leaving 12 bases between them. CDR3 amino acids: CASSQGGDGDEQFF. As DNA, the CDR3 is TGTGCCAGCAGCCAAGGAGGGGACGGCGATGAGCAGTTCTTC.